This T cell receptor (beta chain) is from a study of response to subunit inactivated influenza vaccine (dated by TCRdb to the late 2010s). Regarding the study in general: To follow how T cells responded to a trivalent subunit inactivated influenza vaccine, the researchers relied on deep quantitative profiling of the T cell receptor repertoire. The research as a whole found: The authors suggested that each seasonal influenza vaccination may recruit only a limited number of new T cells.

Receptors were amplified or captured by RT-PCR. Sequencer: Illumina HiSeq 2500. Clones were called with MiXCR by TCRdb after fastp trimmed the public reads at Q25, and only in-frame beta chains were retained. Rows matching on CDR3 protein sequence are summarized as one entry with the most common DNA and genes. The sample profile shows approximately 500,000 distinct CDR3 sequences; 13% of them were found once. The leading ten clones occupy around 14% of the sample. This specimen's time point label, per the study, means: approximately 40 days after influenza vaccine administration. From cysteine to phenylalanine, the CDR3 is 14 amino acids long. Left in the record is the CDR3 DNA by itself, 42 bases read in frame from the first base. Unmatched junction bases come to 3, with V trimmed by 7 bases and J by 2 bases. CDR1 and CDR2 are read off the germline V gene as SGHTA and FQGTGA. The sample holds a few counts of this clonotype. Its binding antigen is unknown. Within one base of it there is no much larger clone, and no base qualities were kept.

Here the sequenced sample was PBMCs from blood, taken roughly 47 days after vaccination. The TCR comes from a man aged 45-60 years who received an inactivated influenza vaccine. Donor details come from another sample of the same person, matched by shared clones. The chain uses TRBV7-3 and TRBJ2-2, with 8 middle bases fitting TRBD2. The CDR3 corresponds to CASKLADNTGELFF. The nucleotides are TGTGCCAGCAAACTAGCGGACAACACCGGGGAGCTGTTTTTT. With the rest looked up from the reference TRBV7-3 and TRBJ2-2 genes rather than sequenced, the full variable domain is GAGVSQTPSNKVTEKGKYVELRCDPISGHTALYWYRQSLGQGPEFLIYFQGTGAADDSGLPNDRFFAVRPEGSVSTLKIQRTERGDSAVYLCASKLADNTGELFFGEGSRLTVL.